One sample yielded the 22 T cell receptor beta chains listed below, sequenced in a study of neurological immune-mediated disorders. TCRdb reprocessed the 5' RACE reads via MiXCR and lists one record per CDR3 protein. The table shows roughly 60,000 distinct CDR3 sequences, with 4.5% to 5.5% occurring only once. The sample comprised PBMCs. These TCRs come from a woman aged 50 to 60 with multiple sclerosis.

This clonotype turned up a few times. In DNA form, the CDR3 reads TGTGCCAGCAGCTCAGGGGGTGAGCAGTTCTTC. Encoded protein: CASSSGGEQFF. The gene calls are TRBV7-3 and TRBJ2-1; 7 bases agree with TRBD1. Germline loops: CDR1 SGHTA, CDR2 FQGTGA. J was trimmed by 9 bases and V by 4 bases; bases with no gene match: 0. CDR3 length: 11 residues.

This clonotype was recorded a few times. The rearrangement links TRBV5-1 to TRBJ2-7; possible D gene TRBD2, 5 bases. The length of the CDR3 is 13 residues. Germline V gives CDR1 SGHRS, CDR2 YFSETQ. Trimming removed 5 bases from V and 3 bases from J, with 12 bases in between. The CDR3 DNA follows: TGCGCCAGCAGTTCGGGAATTCTCTACGAGCAGTACTTC. This translates into CASSSGILYEQYF.

The table lists this clonotype with many counts. V usage is TRBV7-8 and J usage is TRBJ2-1; 13 bases map to TRBD2. CDR1 and CDR2 (germline): SGHVS, FQNEAQ. This CDR3 spans 15 amino acids. V trimming: 11 bases; J trimming: 5 bases; junction bases outside the gene matches: 9. CDR3 residues: CASLGLAGRDNEQFF. CDR3 bases: TGTGCCTCCCTGGGACTAGCGGGGAGGGACAATGAGCAGTTCTTC.

This clonotype was seen at least ten times. CDR3 coding DNA: TGTGCCAGCAGTGAAACCGGGGACAGGTTCAACTATGGCTACACCTTC. Protein product: CASSETGDRFNYGYTF. The chain employs TRBV6-1 and TRBJ1-2; the match to TRBD1 covers 8 bases. This CDR3 contains 16 residues. J gave up 2 bases and V 2 bases, and 7 bases lay outside the gene matches. Germline lookup yields CDR1 MNHNS and CDR2 SASEGT.

This clonotype was seen ten or more times. The CDR3 DNA is TGCGCCAGCAGCCAAGCGAGCGGGGGGGGCCGTGAGCAGTTCTTC. This translates into CASSQASGGGREQFF. This chain joins TRBV4-3 and TRBJ2-1; 10 bases map to TRBD2. CDR1 and CDR2 (germline): LGHNA, YSLEER. V lost 1 base to trimming and J lost 9 bases; unmatched junction nucleotides: 6. This CDR3 is built from 15 residues.

By share, this clonotype counts as medium-sized. This sequence joins TRBV20-1 and TRBJ2-3; the D gene could be TRBD1 or TRBD2 (7 bases each). Trimming cost V 1 base and J 4 bases, with 12 bases left between them. Germline CDR1 and CDR2: DFQATT and SNEGSKA (reference sequence). The CDR3 is made up of 14 amino acids. The CDR3 sequence is CSARVQGGPDTQYF. The CDR3 nucleotides read TGCAGTGCTAGAGTTCAGGGGGGGCCAGATACGCAGTATTTT.

This clonotype occurred many times. The CDR3 sequence: CASSEYRETVEAFF. The CDR3 DNA reads TGTGCCAGCAGTGAATATAGGGAAACGGTTGAAGCTTTCTTT. The gene calls are TRBV25-1 and TRBJ1-1; no definite D call. Trimming removed 0 bases at V and 7 bases at J, with 12 bases between. Per germline, CDR1 MGHDK and CDR2 SYGVNS. CDR3 length equals 14 residues.

Ten or more counts support this clonotype. V is TRBV20-1 and J is TRBJ2-7; D gene unclear. V was trimmed by 4 bases and J by 2 bases, leaving 12 bases between them. This CDR3 comprises 13 residues. In germline, CDR1 is DFQATT, CDR2 SNEGSKA (reference sequence). The CDR3 DNA reads TGCAGTGCTAAATTCCCGGGCACCTACGAGCAGTACTTC. As protein: CSAKFPGTYEQYF.

This chain uses TRBV19 with TRBJ1-1; D ambiguous. The germline gives CDR1 LNHDA, CDR2 SQIVND (reference sequence). V lost 1 base and J lost 8, with 5 bases in between. The CDR3 is 11 residues long. The CDR3 is CASSIGREAFF. DNA for the CDR3: TGTGCCAGTAGTATAGGGCGGGAAGCTTTCTTT.

This clonotype was recorded a few times. The CDR3, as DNA: TGCAGTGCTAGAGATCTACGCACCGGGACAGTTGAAGCTTTCTTT. Its translation: CSARDLRTGTVEAFF. The chain couples TRBV20-1 to TRBJ1-1, with 7 bases lining up with TRBD1. The CDR3 runs to 15 residues. Unmatched junction bases numbered 11, after V lost 0 bases and J lost 7 bases. The germline V gene encodes CDR1 DFQATT and CDR2 SNEGSKA (reference sequence).

This clonotype showed up many times. The chain uses TRBV3-1 and TRBJ1-1, with D unresolved. The V end was cut by 0 bases, the J end by 6 bases, with 8 bases between. The CDR3 loop spans 13 amino acids. Germline loops: CDR1 LGHDT, CDR2 YNNKEL (reference sequence). The CDR3 loop is CASSQEGRAEAFF. The CDR3 nucleotides read TGTGCCAGCAGCCAAGAAGGACGAGCTGAAGCTTTCTTT.

This clonotype was seen repeatedly, ten times or more. The chain carries TRBV11-2 and TRBJ1-2; no definite D call. Germline CDR1 and CDR2: SGHAT and FQNNGV. Trimming took 3 bases from V and 1 from J, leaving 15 bases between them. The CDR3 sequence is 16 residues long. The CDR3 DNA sequence: TGTGCCAGCAGCTTTTGGAGACCGTCCAATAACTATGGCTACACCTTC. Its translation: CASSFWRPSNNYGYTF.

This clonotype was detected only a few times. The V gene is TRBV5-4, the J gene TRBJ1-1; 10 bases match TRBD1. The J segment lost 7 bases and the V segment lost 6 bases, leaving 18 bases of the junction unmatched. Germline lookup yields CDR1 SGHNT and CDR2 YYREEE (reference sequence). The CDR3 spans 17 residues. DNA of the CDR3: TGTGCCAGCATGAGGGGACAGGGGCCAATCTTCTTGAGTGAAGCTTTCTTT. Translation: CASMRGQGPIFLSEAFF.

This clonotype was detected ten times or more. The J gene is TRBJ2-1, the V gene TRBV12-3 or TRBV12-4; 9 bases align to TRBD2. V lost 6 bases and J lost 9; bases outside the gene matches: 6. The length of the CDR3 is 13 residues. The CDR3 here is CASSSRGGFEQFF. The CDR3, as DNA: TGTGCCAGCAGCTCGCGGGGGGGGTTTGAGCAGTTCTTC.

This clonotype was seen at least ten times. V is TRBV20-1 and J is TRBJ1-5, with 12 bases that match TRBD1. Trimming removed 1 base from V and 7 bases from J; junction bases left unmatched: 8. The CDR3 sequence is 16 residues long. Germline assignment: CDR1 DFQATT and CDR2 SNEGSKA (reference sequence). The CDR3 spells CSARVGTGGFGQPQHF. CDR3 in DNA: TGCAGTGCTAGAGTGGGGACAGGGGGCTTCGGACAGCCCCAGCATTTT.

This chain uses TRBV18 with TRBJ2-1; D not resolved. V lost 4 bases to trimming and J lost 4 bases, with 8 bases between them. CDR3 length: 13 residues. CDR1 KGHSH and CDR2 LQKENI come from the germline V gene. CDR3 loop: CASSHERYNEQFF. The CDR3 nucleotides read TGTGCCAGCTCACACGAAAGATACAATGAGCAGTTCTTC.

This clonotype was observed many times. At one of its ends the junction is not consistent with the germline gene, which may arise from a read error. The rearrangement joins TRBV4-1 to TRBJ1-6; possible D gene TRBD1, 5 bases. This CDR3 is built from 16 residues. The germline gives CDR1 MGHRA, CDR2 YSYEKL. CDR3 residues: CASSLFQQVGNSPLNF. The CDR3 DNA sequence: TGCGCCAGCAGCCTGTTCCAACAGGTTGGCAATTCACCCCTCAACTTT.

This clonotype was counted many times. This rearrangement joins TRBV5-1 to TRBJ2-1; 10 bases line up with TRBD2. Trimming cost V 5 bases and J 5 bases; bases outside gene matches: 4. The CDR3 runs to 14 residues. CDR1 and CDR2 (germline): SGHRS, YFSETQ. This CDR3 is CASSKRGGDNEQFF. The CDR3 nucleotides read TGCGCCAGCAGTAAGCGGGGGGGAGACAATGAGCAGTTCTTC.

The table lists this clonotype with many counts. The genes are TRBV6-5 and TRBJ2-1, with 8 bases identical to TRBD2. This CDR3 contains 15 residues. Germline V gene data show CDR1 as MNHEY and CDR2 as SVGAGI. Losses at the gene ends were 6 bases for V and 6 bases for J; bases not matched to a gene: 10. The CDR3 nucleotides are TGTGCCAGCAGAATCACGGGGGGGCAAAGCAATGAGCAGTTCTTC. Translated: CASRITGGQSNEQFF.

This clonotype was observed at least ten times. The J gene is TRBJ1-1, the V gene TRBV5-8, with unresolved D. The germline gives CDR1 SGHTS, CDR2 YDEGEE. The CDR3 is made up of 14 amino acids. The V end was cut by 2 bases, the J end by 3 bases, with 11 bases between. The CDR3 spells CASSFWSTDTEAFF. In DNA form, the CDR3 reads TGTGCCAGCAGCTTTTGGTCGACGGACACTGAAGCTTTCTTT.

This clonotype was counted many times. CDR3 sequence: CASSSDGGSTDTQYF. DNA of the CDR3: TGTGCCAGCAGCTCCGACGGAGGGTCCACAGATACGCAGTATTTT. The rearrangement joins TRBV11-1 to TRBJ2-3; a possible D gene is TRBD2 (6 bases). The V gene lost 4 bases and the J gene lost 2 bases, with 13 bases spanning the gap. The CDR3 runs to 15 residues. Germline lookup yields CDR1 SGHAT and CDR2 FQDESV (reference sequence).

V is TRBV7-8 and J is TRBJ1-1, with D perhaps TRBD1 (5 bases). CDR3 length: 14 residues. Trimming took 5 bases from V and 3 from J, leaving 13 bases between them. Per germline, CDR1 SGHVS and CDR2 FQNEAQ. CDR3 coding DNA: TGTGCCAGCAGCGCAAGAAAGGGGTACACTGAAGCTTTCTTT. This gives the protein CASSARKGYTEAFF.